This TCR beta chain was retrieved from a study of OX40 agonist ivuxolimab in advanced cancers. TCRdb keeps only in-frame clones here, not all; method: immunoSEQ multiplex PCR. The sample has under 60,000 clones, roughly 90% seen once. There are 14 residues in the CDR3. Trimming stripped 5 bases from V and 0 bases from J, with 9 bases between. CDR1 is PRHDT, CDR2 FYEKMQ, per germline (reference sequence). The chain combines TRBV13 with TRBJ2-3, with D maybe TRBD2 (5 bases). The material was CD4+ or CD8+ T cells sorted from blood, obtained in a trial of the OX40 agonist ivuxolimab. The sequence was obtained from an adult with an advanced solid tumor such as melanoma, head and neck, liver or kidney cancer. This CDR3 reads CASSPAGSTDTQYF. The CDR3 region has the DNA TGTGCCAGCAGCCCGGCGGGTAGCACAGATACGCAGTATTTT.